Each of the 9 T cell receptor beta chains below was sequenced from the same sample in a study of control samples from healthy donors and cancer patients (dated by TCRdb to 2020 to 2022). Library preparation used the immunoSEQ multiplex PCR assay. In TCRdb, the immuneACCESS table is reduced to in-frame sequences with V and J assigned. These tables do not hold every clone; where another copy was compared, an unresolved V gene accounts for under half, and the others remain unexplained. Recorded for this sample are approximately 120,000 clones; around 92% of them occurred a single time. The ten top clones hold just under 0.6% of the sample. Sequencing was performed on PBMCs. The receptors were gathered from a man of 80 years or more with head and neck cancer.

The chain couples TRBV7-8 to TRBJ2-1; weak D call: TRBD2 (5 bases). Between the trimmed V and J ends, which lost 0 bases and 7 bases, there was a span of 16 bases. The germline V gene encodes CDR1 SGHVS and CDR2 FQNEAQ. This CDR3 has 16 residues. CDR3 sequence reads: CASSLANGLAFNEQFF. In nucleotides, the CDR3 is TGTGCCAGCAGCTTAGCGAACGGACTCGCTTTTAATGAGCAGTTCTTC.

This chain joins TRBV7-6 and TRBJ2-1, with 7 bases that match TRBD1. Looked up from germline, CDR1 is SGHVS and CDR2 is FNYEAQ. J gave up 6 bases and V 4 bases, and 3 bases lay outside the gene matches. The CDR3 spans 13 residues. In DNA, the CDR3 is TGTGCCAGCAGCTCCGGGACAGCCAATGAGCAGTTCTTC. Its protein is CASSSGTANEQFF.

The chain couples TRBV19 to TRBJ2-5; 7 bases match TRBD1. The CDR3 sequence is 13 residues long. J gave up 5 bases and V 5 bases, and 5 bases lay outside the gene matches. CDR1 LNHDA and CDR2 SQIVND come from the germline V gene (reference sequence). Here the CDR3 DNA reads TGTGCCAGTAGTTCAATCAGGGGGGAGACCCAGTACTTC. Residues: CASSSIRGETQYF.

The J gene is TRBJ1-5, the V gene TRBV7-9; D remains ambiguous. Per the germline V gene, CDR1 is SEHNR and CDR2 is FQNEAQ (reference sequence). CDR3 length equals 13 residues. V dropped 5 bases and J dropped 6 bases, with 11 bases sitting between them. Here the CDR3 DNA reads TGTGCCAGCAGCGCTAGCGGGTCTCAGCCCCAGCATTTT. As protein: CASSASGSQPQHF. The entire variable domain, with the rest obtained from reference TRBV7-9 and TRBJ1-5, is as follows: DTGVSQNPRHKITKRGQNVTFRCDPISEHNRLYWYRQTLGQGPEFLTYFQNEAQLEKSRLLSDRFSAERPKGSFSTLEIQRTEQGDSAMYLCASSASGSQPQHFGDGTRLSIL.

The V and J genes are TRBV19 and TRBJ2-1; 7 nucleotides line up with TRBD1. CDR1 is LNHDA and CDR2 is SQIVND in the germline V gene (reference sequence). The J segment lost 6 bases and the V segment lost 1 base, leaving 3 bases of the junction unmatched. This CDR3 comprises 14 residues. DNA for the CDR3: TGTGCCAGTAGTATAGTTGGACAGGCCAATGAGCAGTTCTTC. Translated: CASSIVGQANEQFF. Looking up the rest from reference TRBV19 and TRBJ2-1 gives the full variable domain: DGGITQSPKYLFRKEGQNVTLSCEQNLNHDAMYWYRQDPGQGLRLIYYSQIVNDFQKGDIAEGYSVSREKKESFPLTVTSAQKNPTAFYLCASSIVGQANEQFFGPGTRLTVL.

V and J are TRBV18 and TRBJ1-2; no definite D call. This CDR3 region has 13 residues. The V gene's germline CDR1 is KGHSH and CDR2 LQKENI. With 2 bases removed from V and 3 bases from J, the gap between germline ends came to 7 bases. Written as DNA, the CDR3 is TGTGCCAGCTCACCAGGAACAGACTATGGCTACACCTTC. It specifies CASSPGTDYGYTF.

This clone was seen once. The chain carries TRBV3-1 (or the pseudogene TRBV3-2) and TRBJ1-6, with D unclear. This CDR3 region has 17 residues. V lost 3 bases and J lost 0, with 12 bases in between. The germline V gene encodes CDR1 LGHDT and CDR2 YNNKEL (reference sequence). The CDR3 nucleotides are TGTGCCAGCAGCCAGGGGTGGTCGAGCTCCTATAATTCACCCCTCCACTTT. This gives the protein CASSQGWSSSYNSPLHF.

The chain couples TRBV7-8 to TRBJ1-2; TRBD1 matches at 7 bases. Trimming at V came to 0 bases and at J to 7 bases, leaving 11 bases not matched to a gene. The CDR3 runs to 16 residues. Per the germline V gene, CDR1 is SGHVS and CDR2 is FQNEAQ. DNA of the CDR3: TGTGCCAGCAGCTTAGCTGTGGTCCTCTCAGGGGGTGGCTACACCTTC. It is translated as CASSLAVVLSGGGYTF.

The chain has TRBV7-9 and TRBJ1-1; no firm D call. V lost 7 bases and J lost 3, with 9 bases in between. CDR1 is SEHNR and CDR2 is FQNEAQ in the germline V gene (reference sequence). The length of the CDR3 is 12 residues. CDR3 sequence reads: CASTSSDTEAFF. CDR3 coding DNA: TGTGCCAGCACCTCGAGCGACACTGAAGCTTTCTTT.